Following are 10 T cell receptor beta chains from one sample sequenced in a study of T cells in Graves' hyperthyroidism and ophthalmopathy. TCR beta CDR3 regions were amplified from RNA. HTBI primers were the set used in a first-round RT-PCR of the TCR CDR3. A single record per CDR3 protein comes from TCRdb applying MiXCR to the multiplex PCR reads. The table shows fewer than 800,000 distinct CDR3 sequences, with around 17% occurring only once. What was sequenced was blood. These receptors came from a man aged 18-30 years with Graves' hyperthyroidism.

This rearrangement joins TRBV4-3 to TRBJ2-3; the D is unclear. There are 15 residues in the CDR3. Germline V gene data show CDR1 as LGHNA and CDR2 as YSLEER. Between the trimmed V and J ends, which lost 0 bases and 2 bases, there was a span of 9 bases. CDR3 region: CASSQDFRNTDTQYF. As DNA, the CDR3 is TGCGCCAGCAGCCAAGATTTCAGGAACACAGATACGCAGTATTTT.

The chain has TRBV7-9 and TRBJ1-3; D is unresolved. The CDR3 sequence is 15 residues long. Germline assignment: CDR1 SEHNR and CDR2 FQNEAQ (reference sequence). Trimming left V 2 bases short and J 4 bases short, with 12 bases between. For the CDR3, the DNA is TGTGCCAGCAGCTTAATCGGCATCTCGGGAAACACCATATATTTT. Translating gives CASSLIGISGNTIYF.

There are a few counts of this clonotype. V gene TRBV5-1 combines with J gene TRBJ2-1, with 8 nucleotides matching TRBD1. V dropped 4 bases and J dropped 8; count of bases not matched to a gene: 8. The CDR3 extends over 14 amino acids. Germline CDR1 reads SGHRS; CDR2 reads YFSETQ. The CDR3 nucleotides are TGCGCCAGCAGCCCGGGACAGGTTCTCGATGAGCAGTTCTTC. This gives the protein CASSPGQVLDEQFF. Variable domain in full (rest from reference TRBV5-1 and TRBJ2-1): KAGVTQTPRYLIKTRGQQVTLSCSPISGHRSVSWYQQTPGQGLQFLFEYFSETQRNKGNFPGRFSGRQFSNSRSEMNVSTLELGDSALYLCASSPGQVLDEQFFGPGTRLTVL.

This clonotype was detected only a few times. This chain uses TRBV30 with TRBJ1-4, with unresolved D. Trimming cost V 2 bases and J 2 bases, with 9 bases left between them. The CDR3 runs 14 residues. The germline CDR1 and CDR2 sequences are GTSNPN and SVGIG (reference sequence). The CDR3 protein is CAWSKKGTNEKLFF. The CDR3 nucleotides are TGTGCCTGGAGTAAGAAAGGGACTAATGAAAAACTGTTTTTT.

The CDR3 is CASSLRAPGTEAFF. As DNA, the CDR3 is TGTGCCAGCAGCTTGAGGGCCCCAGGGACTGAAGCTTTCTTT. J is TRBJ1-1 and V is TRBV5-6, with D tentatively TRBD1 (5 bases). The CDR3 runs to 14 residues. Deletions cut 1 base from V and 5 bases from J, with 12 bases between. In germline, CDR1 is SGHDT, CDR2 YYEEEE.

This sequence joins TRBV28 and TRBJ2-6; D uncertain. Germline V gene lookup returns CDR1 MDHEN and CDR2 SYDVKM. This CDR3 comprises 14 residues. V was cut by 7 bases and J by 0 bases, with 7 bases left in between. CDR3 nucleotides: TGTGCCAGCAACCCAAGCTCTGGGGCCAACGTCCTGACTTTC. Its translation is CASNPSSGANVLTF.

This clonotype has just a few counts. The V gene is TRBV7-9, the J gene TRBJ1-5; D might be TRBD1 (6 bases). The CDR3 runs to 15 residues. In germline, CDR1 is SEHNR, CDR2 FQNEAQ (reference sequence). The V gene lost 5 bases and the J gene lost 7 bases, with 18 bases spanning the gap. DNA for the CDR3: TGTGCCAGCAGCCCGACGGGGGGCGCGGGGCAGCCCCAGCATTTT. Its translation is CASSPTGGAGQPQHF.

The chain joins TRBV5-1 to TRBJ2-5; 8 nucleotides agree with TRBD1. Unmatched junction bases numbered 4, after V lost 2 bases and J lost 4 bases. Germline V CDR1 and CDR2: SGHRS, YFSETQ. This CDR3 has 14 amino acids. For the CDR3, the DNA is TGCGCCAGCAGCTTCCCCGACAGGGGAGAGACCCAGTACTTC. Translation: CASSFPDRGETQYF.

Only a few counts were recorded for this clonotype. This chain links TRBV28 with TRBJ1-3, with a tentative D call TRBD1 (5 bases). The V gene lost 5 bases and the J gene lost 0 bases, with 11 bases spanning the gap. CDR1 and CDR2 (germline): MDHEN, SYDVKM. The CDR3 loop spans 15 amino acids. CDR3 sequence: CASSPEGLSGNTIYF. The CDR3 bases are TGTGCCAGCAGTCCCGAGGGGCTCTCTGGAAACACCATATATTTT.

The sample holds a few counts of this clonotype. The chain is built from TRBV6-1 and TRBJ1-2, with D tentatively TRBD1 (5 bases). This CDR3 contains 13 residues. The V end was cut by 4 bases, the J end by 4 bases, with 10 bases between. From germline, CDR1 is MNHNS and CDR2 SASEGT. The CDR3 region is CASSAGTSYGYTF. The CDR3 region has the DNA TGTGCCAGCAGTGCTGGGACCTCCTATGGCTACACCTTC.